One sample yielded the 12 T cell receptor beta chains listed below, sequenced in a study of T cell responses to AZD1222 COVID-19 vaccine. Generated by immunoSEQ multiplex PCR, the TCRdb table keeps only in-frame clones and is missing some. The sample holds about 100,000 clones; just over 85% are singletons and the top ten take more than 1.2%. The source was peripheral blood, collected on day 0 of AZD1222 vaccination. The receptors shown here come from an adult in good health.

The chain has TRBV28 and TRBJ1-3, with a tentative D call TRBD1 (6 bases). There are 15 residues in the CDR3. V was pared by 5 bases and J by 0 bases, with 11 bases between. The germline CDR1 and CDR2 sequences are MDHEN and SYDVKM. DNA of the CDR3: TGTGCCAGCAGTCCAGGACAGAGCTCTGGAAACACCATATATTTT. Translated, it gives CASSPGQSSGNTIYF.

This clone was counted between two and nine times. The chain uses TRBV2 and TRBJ1-1; the D is unclear. Deletions cut 8 bases from V and 10 bases from J, with 17 bases between. The CDR3 is 12 residues long. The germline gives CDR1 SNHLY, CDR2 FYNNEI. CDR3 sequence (DNA): TGTGCCAGCGGATATCGGTCTTCAATAGCTTTCTTT. Its translation is CASGYRSSIAFF.

The genes are TRBV28 and TRBJ1-6; D perhaps matches TRBD1 (5 bases). Deletions cut 4 bases from V and 5 bases from J, with 9 bases between. In germline, CDR1 is MDHEN, CDR2 SYDVKM. The CDR3 spans 14 residues. The CDR3 spells CASSWRGNNSPLHF. CDR3 nucleotides: TGTGCCAGCAGTTGGAGGGGAAATAATTCACCCCTCCACTTT.

The CDR3, as DNA: TGTGCCAGCAGGGGGGACACCCGAGCTAACTATGGCTACACCTTC. The encoded protein is CASRGDTRANYGYTF. This chain joins TRBV25-1 and TRBJ1-2; possibly TRBD1 for D (6 bases). V was clipped by 6 bases and J by 0 bases, with 14 bases between them. There are 15 residues in the CDR3. CDR1 is MGHDK and CDR2 is SYGVNS in the germline V gene.

The chain uses TRBV12-3 or TRBV12-4 and TRBJ2-1; D gene ambiguous. This CDR3 is 11 amino acids long. Trimming cost V 7 bases and J 8 bases, with 9 bases left between them. CDR3 coding DNA: TGTGCCAGCAAGGAGTATCATGAGCAGTTCTTC. Translation gives CASKEYHEQFF.

This chain uses TRBV9 with TRBJ2-7, with 7 bases that match TRBD1. Germline CDR1 and CDR2: SGDLS and YYNGEE. The CDR3 extends over 15 amino acids. V lost 0 bases to trimming and J lost 2 bases; unmatched junction nucleotides: 5. CDR3 nucleotides: TGTGCCAGCAGCGTAGCAGGGGGACAAACCTACGAGCAGTACTTC. It is translated as CASSVAGGQTYEQYF.

The rearrangement uses TRBV27 and TRBJ1-2; 7 bases are shared with TRBD1. J lost 4 bases, V lost 6 bases, and 8 bases had no gene match. The CDR3 has 14 amino acids. CDR1 and CDR2 from the germline V gene are MNHEY and SMNVEV (reference sequence). The CDR3: CASRELTGLYGYTF. CDR3 nucleotides: TGTGCCAGCAGGGAACTGACAGGGCTCTATGGCTACACCTTC.

The chain links TRBV4-3 to TRBJ2-4, with TRBD1 as a possible D gene (6 bases). The CDR3 has 15 residues. Germline V CDR1 and CDR2: LGHNA, YSLEER. The V and J ends lost 0 bases and 3 bases respectively, with 9 bases between them. CDR3 region: CASSQDGQNKNIQYF. In DNA form, the CDR3 reads TGCGCCAGCAGCCAAGATGGACAGAACAAAAACATTCAGTACTTC.

This clone was seen once. The chain is built from TRBV7-2 and TRBJ2-5; 11 bases match TRBD1. This CDR3 spans 16 amino acids. V dropped 0 bases and J dropped 1; count of bases not matched to a gene: 1. Germline V gene data show CDR1 as SGHTA and CDR2 as FQGNSA. CDR3 sequence (DNA): TGTGCCAGCAGCTTAGCTGGGACAGGGGGCCAAGAGACCCAGTACTTC. Its translation: CASSLAGTGGQETQYF.

This clone has just one count. The chain is built from TRBV19 and TRBJ1-2; D not certain. Per the germline V gene, CDR1 is LNHDA and CDR2 is SQIVND (reference sequence). The CDR3 totals 17 residues. V was shortened by 5 bases and J by 2 bases, with 21 bases between the two germline ends. The CDR3: CASSSQITPGSNYGYTF. DNA of the CDR3: TGTGCCAGTAGTTCCCAAATTACCCCGGGAAGCAACTATGGCTACACCTTC.

The chain uses TRBV28 and TRBJ2-5; 9 nucleotides line up with TRBD2. There are 15 residues in the CDR3. V was pared by 4 bases and J by 7 bases, with 10 bases of the junction left unmatched. Germline values: CDR1 MDHEN, CDR2 SYDVKM. This CDR3 is CASSYSGGGLRTQYF. The CDR3 region has the DNA TGTGCCAGCAGTTATAGCGGGGGCGGCTTGAGGACCCAGTACTTC.

The chain is built from TRBV30 and TRBJ2-2, with TRBD2 matching over 7 bases. The CDR3 has 17 amino acids. Germline assignment: CDR1 GTSNPN and CDR2 SVGIG (reference sequence). Trimming cost V 0 bases and J 2 bases; bases outside gene matches: 9. CDR3 coding DNA: TGTGCCTGGAGTGTCAGGCGGAAAGCGGGAAACACCGGGGAGCTGTTTTTT. Protein product: CAWSVRRKAGNTGELFF.